The next 8 T cell receptor beta chains were all read from a single sample in a study of blood T cell repertoires in COVID-19. Measured with immunoSEQ multiplex PCR; TCRdb has only the in-frame clones, and not every one. The table includes around 310,000 clones, 80% to 95% detected once. Source material: peripheral blood. The origin of the receptors is a woman aged 25-40 years with COVID-19, enrolled during active disease.

The V gene is TRBV6-4, the J gene TRBJ2-3; 11 nucleotides line up with TRBD2. V trimming: 3 bases; J trimming: 2 bases; junction bases outside the gene matches: 1. Germline CDR1 reads MRHNA; CDR2 reads SNTAGT. The length of the CDR3 is 15 residues. The CDR3 DNA sequence: TGTGCCAGCAGTGAACTAGCGGGGGACACAGATACGCAGTATTTT. Translated: CASSELAGDTDTQYF.

This chain uses TRBV3-1 (or the pseudogene TRBV3-2) with TRBJ2-7, with 11 bases aligning to TRBD2. Germline CDR1 is LGHDT and CDR2 is YNNKEL (reference sequence). The CDR3 loop spans 15 amino acids. V gave up 3 bases and J gave up 2 bases; unmatched junction bases: 3. CDR3: CASSQGLAATYEQYF. CDR3 sequence (DNA): TGTGCCAGCAGCCAGGGACTAGCGGCAACCTACGAGCAGTACTTC.

DNA of the CDR3: TGCGCCAGCAGCGTCAATGCTCCTAGCGGGGGCACAGATACGCAGTATTTT. Residues: CASSVNAPSGGTDTQYF. The chain has TRBV4-1 and TRBJ2-3; 9 bases agree with TRBD2. Trimming at V came to 5 bases and at J to 1 base, leaving 10 bases not matched to a gene. Looked up from germline, CDR1 is MGHRA and CDR2 is YSYEKL. The CDR3 extends over 17 amino acids.

The rearrangement joins TRBV25-1 to TRBJ2-7; 9 nucleotides align to TRBD2. The CDR3 extends over 15 amino acids. V lost 3 bases, J lost 4 bases, and 7 bases stayed unmatched. Germline CDR1 reads MGHDK; CDR2 reads SYGVNS. This CDR3 reads CASSEGLAGMYEQYF. CDR3 in DNA: TGTGCCAGCAGTGAGGGGCTAGCGGGAATGTACGAGCAGTACTTC.

This clone was observed a single time. J is TRBJ2-7 and V is TRBV28, with D unclear. The CDR3 is made up of 11 amino acids. Trimming removed 5 bases from V and 7 bases from J, with 9 bases in between. CDR1 and CDR2 (germline): MDHEN, SYDVKM. CDR3 nucleotides: TGTGCCAGCAGTCGCATCGGGGAGCAGTACTTC. It yields the protein CASSRIGEQYF.

As to this clone: The same CDR3 can be traced to other DNA sequences in this sample. The rearrangement links TRBV5-6 to TRBJ1-6; the D gene is possibly TRBD1 (5 bases). Germline assignment: CDR1 SGHDT and CDR2 YYEEEE. This CDR3 region has 15 residues. Trimming took off 2 bases at V and 1 base at J, with 7 bases between the two ends. CDR3 region: CASSLRGSYNSPLHF. As DNA, the CDR3 is TGTGCCAGCAGCTTAAGGGGTTCCTATAATTCACCCCTCCACTTT. Complete variable domain (other parts from reference TRBV5-6 and TRBJ1-6): DAGVTQSPTHLIKTRGQQVTLRCSPKSGHDTVSWYQQALGQGPQFIFQYYEEEERQRGNFPDRFSGHQFPNYSSELNVNALLLGDSALYLCASSLRGSYNSPLHFGNGTRLTVT.

The chain uses TRBV19 and TRBJ2-3; D gene unclear. The CDR3 spans 14 residues. The germline CDR1 and CDR2 sequences are LNHDA and SQIVND (reference sequence). Trimming took 7 bases from V and 2 from J, leaving 13 bases between them. The CDR3 spells CASKRKSYTDTQYF. DNA of the CDR3: TGTGCCAGTAAGAGAAAAAGCTACACAGATACGCAGTATTTT.

This clone was counted once. The V call is TRBV25-1, the J call TRBJ1-2; tentatively, D is TRBD1 (6 bases). V was pared by 11 bases and J by 8 bases, with 15 bases between. From germline, CDR1 is MGHDK and CDR2 SYGVNS. The CDR3 runs 11 residues. CDR3 bases: TGTGCCCCCTCGGGGGGGCGAGGCTACACCTTC. Protein: CAPSGGRGYTF.